This T cell receptor beta chain was sequenced for a study of T cell repertoires in cytomegalovirus infection. Trimming left V 6 bases short and J 5 bases short, with 11 bases between. This CDR3 comprises 13 residues. Looked up from germline, CDR1 is MNHEY and CDR2 is SVGEGT. TCRdb recomputed calls from the reads with MiXCR, one row per CDR3 protein. The sample includes around 270,000 distinct CDR3 sequences, roughly 9% of them seen just once. Sequenced: PBMCs. The receptor comes from a human donor in good health (CMV status not recorded). Some clones in this sample may be carry-over from other donors' samples. The J gene is TRBJ1-5, the V gene TRBV6-2 or TRBV6-3; D is ambiguous. For the CDR3, the DNA is TGTGCCAGCAGAGACTCTGGCGATCAGCCCCAGCATTTT. It yields the protein CASRDSGDQPQHF.